The text below deals with one T cell receptor beta chain. The beta constant-region primer was an equimolar mix of two oligonucleotides covering TRBC1 and TRBC2. Nested alpha and beta constant-region primers with the SP2 primer drove four PCR rounds on ligated cDNA. A 12-nucleotide UMI and the SP2 primer were added to the cDNA 3' end by oligonucleotide ligation. From the UMI-ligation and nested PCR reads, TCRdb called clonotypes with MiXCR, one entry per CDR3 protein. The repertoire has some 31,000 distinct CDR3 sequences, approximately 17% of them found once; the top ten carry under 4%. CDR1 DFQATT and CDR2 SNEGSKA come from the germline V gene (reference sequence). This CDR3 has 11 residues. The ends lost 3 bases at V and 8 bases at J; junction bases unmatched: 3. CD45RA-CD27- cells were effector memory; CD45RA+CD27- cells were EMRA. The data were obtained in a study of naive and memory T cell subsets.

This receptor was taken from a human donor in good health. This sequence joins TRBV20-1 and TRBJ1-1; 7 bases map to TRBD1. Sequenced input: effector memory CD4+ T cells from blood. Regarding subset: effector memory, CD45RA- CD27-. CDR3 DNA sequence: TGCAGTGCTAGGACAGGGTACGAAGCTTTCTTT. Protein product: CSARTGYEAFF.